These 17 T cell receptor beta chains came from one sample sequenced in a study of cytomegalovirus exposure and HLA in healthy donors listed by TCRdb under 2017. Library prep was done by the immunoSEQ multiplex PCR assay. Entries here come from immuneACCESS through TCRdb and include only in-frame sequences with V and J called. Some clones fail to appear in such tables; in the studies checked, an unresolved V gene covers under half of the shortfall, and the cause of the remainder is unknown. For this sample the table gives 80,000 to 90,000 clones, of which approximately 96% were detected only once. 0.78% of the sample lies in the top ten. The sequenced material came from PBMCs. Source of these receptors: a young man in good health and CMV-seronegative.

The chain is built from TRBV7-2 and TRBJ2-2; 10 bases fit TRBD2. The CDR3 sequence is 15 residues long. Germline V gene sequence: CDR1 SGHTA, CDR2 FQGNSA. Unmatched junction bases numbered 7, after V lost 5 bases and J lost 7 bases. CDR3 DNA: TGTGCCAGCAGCAGTCGGCTAGCGGGAGTCGGGGAGCTGTTTTTT. Translation: CASSSRLAGVGELFF.

This chain uses TRBV19 with TRBJ1-4; no reliable D call. V shed 7 bases and J shed 2 bases, with 11 bases lying between them. The germline CDR1 and CDR2 sequences are LNHDA and SQIVND (reference sequence). The CDR3 extends over 14 amino acids. CDR3 sequence reads: CASIRSGTNEKLFF. CDR3 DNA: TGTGCCAGTATAAGGTCGGGGACTAATGAAAAACTGTTTTTT.

The V call is TRBV9, the J call TRBJ2-2; TRBD2 is a possible D gene (5 bases). CDR1 is SGDLS and CDR2 is YYNGEE in the germline V gene. Trimming stripped 3 bases from V and 6 bases from J, with 15 bases between. The CDR3 totals 15 residues. In nucleotides, the CDR3 is TGTGCCAGCAGCGCCGCGCCCGCGAGGGCCGGGGAGCTGTTTTTT. Translated, it gives CASSAAPARAGELFF.

V gene TRBV5-1 combines with J gene TRBJ1-2; perhaps TRBD1 as D (5 bases). The V gene's germline CDR1 is SGHRS and CDR2 YFSETQ. The CDR3 length is 17 residues. The V end lost 4 bases, the J end lost 6 bases, and 25 bases lay between the germline ends. CDR3 sequence: CASSLSSWTRVSDGYTF. The DNA of the CDR3 is TGCGCCAGCAGCCTTAGTAGTTGGACCAGGGTGAGCGATGGCTACACCTTC.

The J gene is TRBJ2-7, the V gene TRBV5-1, with 9 bases lining up with TRBD2. CDR1 is SGHRS and CDR2 is YFSETQ in the germline V gene. The J segment lost 4 bases and the V segment lost 0 bases, leaving 5 bases of the junction unmatched. The length of the CDR3 is 15 residues. CDR3 in amino acids: CASSLGREGMYEQYV. The CDR3 DNA follows: TGCGCCAGCAGCTTGGGGCGGGAGGGTATGTACGAGCAGTACGTC.

The V gene is TRBV5-4, the J gene TRBJ2-7; D is possibly TRBD2 (5 bases). Deletions cut 4 bases from V and 3 bases from J, with 11 bases between. The germline V gene encodes CDR1 SGHNT and CDR2 YYREEE (reference sequence). The CDR3 length is 13 residues. The CDR3 DNA reads as TGTGCCAGCAGCCCCCCGGGGAACTACGAGCAGTACTTC. This translates into CASSPPGNYEQYF.

This rearrangement joins TRBV4-1 to TRBJ2-7, with a weak D call TRBD2 (5 bases). The CDR3 has 15 residues. Germline V gene lookup returns CDR1 MGHRA and CDR2 YSYEKL. V was shortened by 3 bases and J by 1 base, with 13 bases between the two germline ends. In DNA form, the CDR3 reads TGCGCCAGCAGCCACCTAGCTAGTTCGTCCTACGAGCAGTACTTC. The encoded protein is CASSHLASSSYEQYF.

The V gene is TRBV5-1, the J gene TRBJ1-2; TRBD1 is a possible D gene (5 bases). Trimming left V 0 bases short and J 6 bases short, with 9 bases between. Germline CDR1 and CDR2: SGHRS and YFSETQ. The CDR3 sequence is 13 residues long. CDR3 nucleotides: TGCGCCAGCAGCTTGGCGCCAGGGAATGGCTACACCTTC. This gives the protein CASSLAPGNGYTF.

V usage is TRBV6-6 and J usage is TRBJ1-1; 10 bases agree with TRBD1. Per germline, CDR1 MNHNY and CDR2 SVGAGI (reference sequence). The CDR3 totals 15 residues. Losses at the gene ends were 5 bases for V and 3 bases for J; bases not matched to a gene: 6. CDR3 nucleotide sequence: TGTGCCAGCAGTGGATCGGACAGGGGGGACACTGAAGCTTTCTTT. It translates to CASSGSDRGDTEAFF.

V and J are TRBV18 and TRBJ2-3; 13 positions match TRBD2. CDR1 is KGHSH, CDR2 LQKENI, per germline. The J segment lost 2 bases and the V segment lost 3 bases, leaving 2 bases of the junction unmatched. The length of the CDR3 is 16 residues. CDR3 sequence: CASSPTSGRVTDTQYF. Here the CDR3 DNA reads TGTGCCAGCTCACCCACTAGCGGGAGGGTCACAGATACGCAGTATTTT.

This clone has only one observation. The rearrangement uses TRBV27 and TRBJ2-7; 16 nucleotides line up with TRBD2. The CDR3 consists of 16 residues. CDR1 MNHEY and CDR2 SMNVEV come from the germline V gene (reference sequence). The trim removed 3 bases at V and 6 bases at J, leaving 5 bases unmatched. CDR3: CASSFGTSGRAAEQYF. The CDR3 DNA follows: TGTGCCAGCAGTTTCGGGACTAGCGGGAGGGCCGCCGAGCAGTACTTC.

The chain links TRBV30 to TRBJ1-1; D is perhaps TRBD1 (5 bases). Looked up from germline, CDR1 is GTSNPN and CDR2 is SVGIG (reference sequence). The ends were cut back, 5 bases at V and 5 bases at J, with 12 bases in the middle. The CDR3 has 12 residues. Written as DNA, the CDR3 is TGTGCCTGGGGCGGGGGGGGGACTGAAGCTTTCTTT. This encodes CAWGGGGTEAFF.

The genes are TRBV11-3 and TRBJ1-1; D is undetermined. Per the germline V gene, CDR1 is SGHNT and CDR2 is YENEEA. V lost 1 base and J lost 8, with 17 bases in between. There are 15 residues in the CDR3. The CDR3 sequence: CASSLVWQLEGEAFF. The CDR3 nucleotides read TGTGCCAGCAGCTTAGTCTGGCAGCTGGAGGGAGAAGCTTTCTTT.

The chain joins TRBV10-2 to TRBJ2-1, with no clear D. CDR1 and CDR2 (germline): WSHSY, SAAADI. This CDR3 is built from 13 residues. Trimming took 5 bases from V and 9 from J, leaving 14 bases between them. As DNA, the CDR3 is TGCGCCAGCAGTCCCGTTGGAGAGGCTGAGCAGTTCTTC. Its protein is CASSPVGEAEQFF.

This chain links TRBV9 with TRBJ2-7; 8 bases agree with TRBD1. Germline V CDR1 and CDR2: SGDLS, YYNGEE. The CDR3 length is 14 residues. Trimming cost V 0 bases and J 6 bases; bases outside gene matches: 5. The CDR3 DNA is TGTGCCAGCAGCGTAGCGACAGGGGTTCGCGAGCAGTACTTC. This encodes CASSVATGVREQYF.

The sample holds one count of this clone. The rearrangement uses TRBV28 and TRBJ1-1, with D uncertain. The germline V and J ends were trimmed by 5 bases and 3 bases, with 13 bases remaining between them. This CDR3 has 14 amino acids. Germline CDR1 and CDR2: MDHEN and SYDVKM. The DNA of the CDR3 is TGTGCCAGCAGTCCCATCGGGGTACACACTGAAGCTTTCTTT. It is translated as CASSPIGVHTEAFF.

The V gene is TRBV9, the J gene TRBJ2-3; 7 bases fit TRBD1. CDR1 and CDR2 (germline): SGDLS, YYNGEE. The V gene end was trimmed by 3 bases and the J gene end by 2 bases; junction bases not matched to a gene: 6. There are 15 residues in the CDR3. The CDR3 DNA is TGTGCCAGCAGCGCCCGGGACAGACTCACAGATACGCAGTATTTT. Its translation is CASSARDRLTDTQYF.